The 27 T cell receptor beta chains listed next were all sequenced from one sample in a study of identical twins. From the 5' RACE reads, TCRdb called clonotypes with MiXCR, one entry per CDR3 protein. Altogether around 370,000 distinct CDR3 sequences are present, about 10% being singletons, with the ten largest covering over 7%. Sequenced: naive T cells sorted from blood. The origin of the receptors is a woman aged 50 to 60 in good health.

This clonotype has a handful of counts. The gene calls are TRBV28 and TRBJ1-1; 7 bases are a match to TRBD1. The CDR3 consists of 16 residues. From germline, CDR1 is MDHEN and CDR2 SYDVKM. V lost 2 bases and J lost 0; bases outside the gene matches: 6. The CDR3 loop is CASSLGGQSMNTEAFF. For the CDR3, the DNA is TGTGCCAGCAGTTTAGGGGGACAGTCCATGAACACTGAAGCTTTCTTT.

The table lists this clonotype with a few counts. The rearrangement uses TRBV5-6 and TRBJ2-7; D uncertain. Trimming shortened V by 3 bases and J by 0 bases, and 22 bases separated the two germline ends. Germline values: CDR1 SGHDT, CDR2 YYEEEE. This CDR3 contains 18 residues. The CDR3 coding sequence is TGTGCCAGCAGCTCTGGTATCAACCCTCAGTACCCCTCCTACGAGCAGTACGTC. Protein sequence: CASSSGINPQYPSYEQYV.

This clonotype was detected ten times or more. The chain couples TRBV7-9 to TRBJ2-1; 7 bases agree with TRBD2. Per the germline V gene, CDR1 is SEHNR and CDR2 is FQNEAQ (reference sequence). Trimming at V came to 5 bases and at J to 8 bases, leaving 12 bases not matched to a gene. The CDR3 totals 15 residues. The DNA for the CDR3 is TGTGCCAGCAGCGCTTGGGGCGGGAGTCACTATGAGCAGTTCTTC. Protein: CASSAWGGSHYEQFF. Complete variable domain (other parts from reference TRBV7-9 and TRBJ2-1): DTGVSQNPRHKITKRGQNVTFRCDPISEHNRLYWYRQTLGQGPEFLTYFQNEAQLEKSRLLSDRFSAERPKGSFSTLEIQRTEQGDSAMYLCASSAWGGSHYEQFFGPGTRLTVL.

The chain joins TRBV20-1 to TRBJ2-7; TRBD1 is a possible D gene (5 bases). Per the germline V gene, CDR1 is DFQATT and CDR2 is SNEGSKA (reference sequence). The V gene lost 6 bases and the J gene lost 2 bases, with 17 bases spanning the gap. CDR3 length: 14 amino acids. This CDR3 is CSARAGIGPYEQYF. The CDR3 DNA is TGCAGTGCCCGCGCAGGGATTGGGCCCTACGAGCAGTACTTC.

This chain connects TRBV15 to TRBJ2-2, with D unresolved. CDR1 and CDR2 from the germline V gene are LNHNV and YYDKDF (reference sequence). Between the trimmed V and J ends, which lost 8 bases and 2 bases, there was a span of 9 bases. The CDR3 runs 13 residues. As DNA, the CDR3 is TGTGCCACCCAGCTCACTAACACCGGGGAGCTGTTTTTT. This codes for CATQLTNTGELFF.

The gene calls are TRBV2 and TRBJ2-1, with TRBD2 matching over 14 bases. CDR1 is SNHLY, CDR2 FYNNEI, per germline. The CDR3 sequence is 15 residues long. V was pared by 4 bases and J by 7 bases, with 3 bases of the junction left unmatched. For the CDR3, the DNA is TGTGCCAGCAGTGGGGGACTAGCGGGAGTGAATGAGCAGTTCTTC. This gives the protein CASSGGLAGVNEQFF.

This chain joins TRBV20-1 and TRBJ2-5; no definite D call. V was clipped by 6 bases and J by 4 bases, with 6 bases between them. CDR1 is DFQATT, CDR2 SNEGSKA, per germline (reference sequence). CDR3 size: 10 residues. The CDR3: CSARIETQYF. CDR3 coding DNA: TGCAGTGCCAGAATAGAGACCCAGTACTTC.

This clonotype was seen a handful of times. The V and J genes are TRBV18 and TRBJ1-1, with D perhaps TRBD1 (5 bases). Per germline, CDR1 KGHSH and CDR2 LQKENI. Trimming removed 3 bases at V and 1 base at J, with 15 bases between. This CDR3 is built from 16 residues. The chain's CDR3 is CASSPLQGGGNTEAFF. The CDR3 DNA sequence: TGTGCCAGCTCACCCCTCCAGGGAGGCGGGAACACTGAAGCTTTCTTT.

The CDR3 spells CASSQEVAIEQFF. The CDR3 DNA follows: TGTGCCAGCAGCCAAGAGGTGGCGATTGAGCAGTTCTTC. V and J are TRBV4-2 and TRBJ2-1; unclear D gene. Between the trimmed V and J ends, which lost 0 bases and 9 bases, there was a span of 9 bases. The CDR3 covers 13 residues. Germline V gene data show CDR1 as LGHNA and CDR2 as YNFKEQ.

This clonotype was recorded a few times. This chain links TRBV20-1 with TRBJ2-5; possibly TRBD1 or TRBD2 for D (6 bases each). V lost 5 bases to trimming and J lost 2 bases, with 9 bases between them. The CDR3 extends over 12 amino acids. Looked up from germline, CDR1 is DFQATT and CDR2 is SNEGSKA (reference sequence). CDR3 sequence (DNA): TGCAGTGCTTGGGGGGCACAAGAGACCCAGTACTTC. It is translated as CSAWGAQETQYF.

The rearrangement links TRBV6-5 to TRBJ2-6, with D hard to call. V lost 0 bases, J lost 2 bases, and 8 bases lay in between. Germline V gives CDR1 MNHEY, CDR2 SVGAGI. The CDR3 is made up of 16 amino acids. The CDR3: CASSYSRNTGANVLTF. DNA of the CDR3: TGTGCCAGCAGTTACTCGAGGAATACTGGGGCCAACGTCCTGACTTTC.

Only a few counts were recorded for this clonotype. V usage is TRBV6-5 and J usage is TRBJ2-3; TRBD2 matches at 10 bases. The trim removed 5 bases at V and 6 bases at J, leaving 2 bases unmatched. Germline values: CDR1 MNHEY, CDR2 SVGAGI. This CDR3 is 13 amino acids long. The CDR3 DNA follows: TGTGCCAGCAGTAGCGGGAGGGCGGATACGCAGTATTTT. Protein product: CASSSGRADTQYF.

This clonotype was detected many times. V gene TRBV27 combines with J gene TRBJ2-1; 7 nucleotides align to TRBD2. This CDR3 comprises 13 residues. Germline V gene sequence: CDR1 MNHEY, CDR2 SMNVEV (reference sequence). V lost 8 bases, J lost 9 bases, and 10 bases stayed unmatched. The CDR3 DNA is TGTGCCAGCGGGACGACTAGCTATCTTGAGCAGTTCTTC. It translates to CASGTTSYLEQFF.

This clonotype has a count of ten or more. V and J are TRBV7-2 and TRBJ1-2, with 9 nucleotides matching TRBD1. Trimming took 3 bases from V and 4 from J; bases not matched to a gene: 3. The V gene's germline CDR1 is SGHTA and CDR2 FQGNSA. The CDR3 is 14 residues long. CDR3 nucleotide sequence: TGTGCCAGCAGCTTCGGGACAGGGCTCTATGGCTACACCTTC. Encoded protein: CASSFGTGLYGYTF.

This clonotype was seen a single time. At one boundary the junction diverges from the germline segment, which might be a read error. The chain couples TRBV11-3 to TRBJ1-1; TRBD1 agrees at 7 bases. From germline, CDR1 is SGHNT and CDR2 YENEEA. The length of the CDR3 is 15 residues. The CDR3 region has the DNA TGTGCCAGCAGCTTCCAGACAGGGAAACTCACTGAAGCTATCTTT. This codes for CASSFQTGKLTEAIF.

Points on this clonotype: This may be a read error: a much more frequent sequence differs by one nucleotide. This chain uses TRBV24-1 with TRBJ1-5; D perhaps matches TRBD1 (6 bases). The V and J ends lost 2 bases and 1 base respectively, with 11 bases between them. Germline-derived CDR1 and CDR2 are KGHDR and SFDVKD. The CDR3 consists of 16 residues. The CDR3 sequence is CATSDSSGTSNQPQHF. The CDR3 nucleotides are TGTGCCACCAGTGATTCGTCCGGGACAAGCAATCAGCCCCAGCATTTT.

This clonotype has more than one count but fewer than ten. The chain carries TRBV29-1 and TRBJ2-3; 8 bases fit TRBD2. This CDR3 spans 15 amino acids. The trim removed 7 bases at V and 3 bases at J, leaving 12 bases unmatched. Germline CDR1 reads SQVTM; CDR2 reads ANQGSEA. CDR3 region: CSADPRGGRTDTQYF. CDR3 sequence (DNA): TGCAGCGCCGACCCCCGGGGGGGGAGGACAGATACGCAGTATTTT.

The gene calls are TRBV11-2 and TRBJ2-7; D may be TRBD2 (5 bases). The germline V gene has CDR1 SGHAT and CDR2 FQNNGV. V shed 5 bases and J shed 3 bases, with 17 bases lying between them. The CDR3 extends over 15 amino acids. The CDR3 DNA sequence: TGTGCCAGCAGCGAGGCGGCGGGCCCGGGCTACGAGCAGTACTTC. This sequence encodes CASSEAAGPGYEQYF.

This chain joins TRBV5-4 and TRBJ1-2; 7 nucleotides match TRBD1. CDR1 SGHNT and CDR2 YYREEE come from the germline V gene (reference sequence). V lost 1 base to trimming and J lost 3 bases; unmatched junction nucleotides: 3. CDR3 length: 14 residues. The CDR3 sequence is CASSLSTGDYGYTF. CDR3 nucleotide sequence: TGTGCCAGCAGCTTGTCTACAGGGGACTATGGCTACACCTTC.

This clonotype was seen a handful of times. The CDR3, as DNA: TGTGCCAGCAGCCGCTCCAGTCCAAGGGCAGAAGCTTTCTTT. This translates into CASSRSSPRAEAFF. The chain joins TRBV7-2 to TRBJ1-1; D is unclear. Germline V CDR1 and CDR2: SGHTA, FQGNSA. The V gene lost 5 bases and the J gene lost 8 bases, with 18 bases spanning the gap. CDR3 length: 14 amino acids.

CDR3 sequence: CASRGQGESYEQYF. The CDR3, as DNA: TGTGCCAGCAGAGGACAGGGAGAATCCTACGAGCAGTACTTC. V and J are TRBV12-3 or TRBV12-4 and TRBJ2-7; 8 positions agree with TRBD1. This CDR3 contains 14 residues. The junction had 5 bases not matched to a gene; V was cut back by 6 bases and J by 1 base.

A single count supports this clonotype. This rearrangement joins TRBV20-1 to TRBJ2-1, with TRBD2 matching 9 bases. The CDR3 contains 17 residues. The germline V gene encodes CDR1 DFQATT and CDR2 SNEGSKA (reference sequence). The V segment lost 0 bases and the J segment 4 bases; nucleotides outside the gene matches: 10. The chain's CDR3 is CSAREAASGTLYNEQFF. The CDR3, as DNA: TGCAGTGCTAGAGAGGCGGCTAGCGGGACCCTTTACAATGAGCAGTTCTTC.

V gene TRBV12-3 or TRBV12-4 combines with J gene TRBJ2-2; D gene ambiguous. Trimming shortened V by 5 bases and J by 3 bases, and 7 bases separated the two germline ends. The CDR3 runs 13 residues. As DNA, the CDR3 is TGTGCCAGCAGTGGGGTTGACACCGGGGAGCTGTTTTTT. Protein sequence: CASSGVDTGELFF.

The rearrangement links TRBV25-1 to TRBJ2-5; TRBD2 is a possible D gene (6 bases). Germline CDR1 reads MGHDK; CDR2 reads SYGVNS. The CDR3 consists of 17 residues. Trimming shortened V by 6 bases and J by 5 bases, and 25 bases separated the two germline ends. Here the CDR3 DNA reads TGTGCCAGCAGGGAGGGTTTCGGGACTGGGGGTCCGGAGACCCAGTACTTC. It encodes CASREGFGTGGPETQYF.

This clonotype showed up many times. CDR3: CASSQEGLAGGGTGELFF. Written as DNA, the CDR3 is TGCGCCAGCAGCCAAGAAGGACTAGCGGGAGGAGGGACCGGGGAGCTGTTTTTT. The rearrangement links TRBV4-1 to TRBJ2-2; 14 bases line up with TRBD2. The CDR3 consists of 18 residues. J lost 5 bases, V lost 0 bases, and 5 bases had no gene match. Germline CDR1 MGHRA, CDR2 YSYEKL.

The CDR3: CASGQNTEAFF. CDR3 sequence (DNA): TGTGCCAGCGGACAGAACACTGAAGCTTTCTTT. The chain has TRBV27 and TRBJ1-1, with a weak D call TRBD1 (5 bases). The CDR3 consists of 11 residues. V lost 8 bases, J lost 1 base, and 5 bases lay in between. Per germline, CDR1 MNHEY and CDR2 SMNVEV (reference sequence).

This clonotype was picked up a small number of times. CDR3 DNA: TGCGCCAGCAGCTGGGACAGGACAGCCTCTGGGGCCAACGTCCTGACTTTC. The encoded protein is CASSWDRTASGANVLTF. The chain couples TRBV5-1 to TRBJ2-6, with 8 bases identical to TRBD1. With 3 bases clipped from V and 0 bases from J, the junction kept 5 bases outside the gene matches. In germline, CDR1 is SGHRS, CDR2 YFSETQ. The CDR3 contains 17 residues.